This T cell receptor beta chain was identified in a study of regulatory dendritic cells for organ transplantation. Study background: Monocytes received vitamin D3 on days 0 and 4, IL-10 on day 4.

CDR3 length: 16 residues. V dropped 5 bases and J dropped 6; count of bases not matched to a gene: 14. From germline, CDR1 is LNHDA and CDR2 SQIVND (reference sequence). This table comes from immunoSEQ multiplex PCR, and its TCRdb copy is limited to in-frame clones, with some not included. This sample has 20,000 to 25,000 clones, with over 75% found just once. A remark on this clone: Its specificity is not known.

Study-wide points: The most alloreactive TCR clonotypes were found in resting memory CD8+ cells. Naive CD4+ and CD8+ repertoires were highly diverse; memory CD8+ was most oligoclonal. Regulatory dendritic cells appeared to expand memory CD8+ clones less than mature ones.

CFSE-labeled sorted T cells met regulatory or mature dendritic cells for five to six days. The chain joins TRBV19 to TRBJ1-1; the match to TRBD1 covers 8 bases. This clonotype was obtained from a human donor in good health. The sample comprised naive CD4+ T cells from blood cultured with dendritic cells. Specified subset: CD45RA+ naive T cells. CDR3 bases: TGTGCCAGTAGTTCCGGCGGTTTTGCAGGGGGCTCTGAAGCTTTCTTT. Protein product: CASSSGGFAGGSEAFF.